The 27 T cell receptor beta chains reported below all come from one sample, sequenced in a study of blood T cell repertoires in COVID-19. Method: immunoSEQ multiplex PCR; TCRdb's copy keeps in-frame clones and lacks some. The sample lists 270,000 or so clones, 90% occurring once. The specimen was peripheral blood. These receptor sequences come from a woman aged 55 to 70 with COVID-19, enrolled during active disease.

This clone was seen a single time. The chain combines TRBV12-3 or TRBV12-4 with TRBJ1-1, with a weak D call TRBD1 (5 bases). CDR3 length equals 13 residues. The ends were cut back, 6 bases at V and 1 base at J, with 9 bases in the middle. CDR3 sequence: CASRATENTEAFF. The CDR3 DNA is TGTGCCAGCAGGGCGACAGAGAACACTGAAGCTTTCTTT.

V is TRBV12-5 and J is TRBJ2-1; 9 nucleotides line up with TRBD2. V shed 5 bases and J 2 bases; nucleotides not matched to a gene: 13. Germline V CDR1 and CDR2: LGHNT, FRNRAP. This CDR3 contains 18 residues. The CDR3 here is CASGPWGGGGGAYNEQFF. DNA for the CDR3: TGTGCTAGTGGTCCCTGGGGTGGAGGCGGGGGGGCCTACAATGAGCAGTTCTTC.

The chain joins TRBV2 to TRBJ1-2, with 8 nucleotides matching TRBD1. The V gene end was trimmed by 6 bases and the J gene end by 6 bases; junction bases not matched to a gene: 3. CDR1 is SNHLY and CDR2 is FYNNEI in the germline V gene. This CDR3 has 12 amino acids. DNA of the CDR3: TGTGCCAGCAGACAGGGGGGGAATGGCTACACCTTC. Amino acid sequence: CASRQGGNGYTF.

The chain joins TRBV5-6 to TRBJ2-1; TRBD1 agrees at 7 bases. Germline trimming cut 2 bases from V and 5 bases from J; bases unmatched to any gene: 7. CDR1 is SGHDT and CDR2 is YYEEEE in the germline V gene. The length of the CDR3 is 15 residues. The CDR3: CASSFFGTENNEQFF. The CDR3 coding sequence is TGTGCCAGCAGCTTTTTCGGGACAGAAAACAATGAGCAGTTCTTC.

The chain couples TRBV7-2 to TRBJ1-6, with 11 positions matching TRBD1. V lost 5 bases to trimming and J lost 7 bases; unmatched junction nucleotides: 4. The CDR3 loop spans 15 amino acids. Germline CDR1 reads SGHTA; CDR2 reads FQGNSA. CDR3 in amino acids: CASSHGTGGNSPLHF. CDR3 DNA: TGTGCCAGCAGCCACGGGACAGGGGGAAATTCACCCCTCCACTTT.

This clone was recorded once. The gene calls are TRBV2 and TRBJ2-1; D is undetermined. The CDR3 totals 16 residues. V lost 8 bases to trimming and J lost 0 bases, with 17 bases between them. Germline-derived CDR1 and CDR2 are SNHLY and FYNNEI. The CDR3 is CASALQSLSSYNEQFF. CDR3 nucleotides: TGTGCCAGCGCCTTACAGTCTTTGAGCTCCTACAATGAGCAGTTCTTC.

The V gene is TRBV4-1, the J gene TRBJ2-7, with D maybe TRBD1 (5 bases). Germline V CDR1 and CDR2: MGHRA, YSYEKL. The CDR3 has 15 residues. V was cut by 0 bases and J by 1 base, with 10 bases left in between. CDR3 protein: CASSQESYRSYEQYF. The CDR3 DNA follows: TGCGCCAGCAGCCAAGAATCTTACAGGTCCTACGAGCAGTACTTC.

This clone turned up a few times. The chain couples TRBV6-5 to TRBJ1-2; 10 bases fit TRBD1. J lost 0 bases, V lost 7 bases, and 5 bases had no gene match. This CDR3 is built from 15 residues. Germline V gene sequence: CDR1 MNHEY, CDR2 SVGAGI. CDR3 DNA sequence: TGTGCCAGCAAGGGACAGGGGATAGCTAACTATGGCTACACCTTC. Its protein is CASKGQGIANYGYTF.

The chain joins TRBV6-5 to TRBJ1-4, with 9 nucleotides matching TRBD1. Trimming cost V 5 bases and J 4 bases; bases outside gene matches: 2. The CDR3 is 14 amino acids. Germline CDR1 reads MNHEY; CDR2 reads SVGAGI. CDR3 bases: TGTGCCAGCAGTCGACAGGGGGTTAATGAAAAACTGTTTTTT. Protein sequence: CASSRQGVNEKLFF.

Concerning this clone: This same CDR3 is encoded by further DNA sequences in the sample. This chain links TRBV3-1 (or the pseudogene TRBV3-2) with TRBJ1-6, with TRBD1 matching over 8 bases. This CDR3 is 15 amino acids long. Per the germline V gene, CDR1 is LGHDT and CDR2 is YNNKEL (reference sequence). Trimming at V came to 2 bases and at J to 7 bases, leaving 4 bases not matched to a gene. The CDR3 DNA is TGTGCCAGCAGCCAACAGGGGGCGAGGAATTCACCCCTCCACTTT. Translation: CASSQQGARNSPLHF.

V is TRBV9 and J is TRBJ1-2; weak D call: TRBD1 (6 bases). This CDR3 has 15 residues. Trimming cost V 4 bases and J 3 bases, with 16 bases left between them. Germline lookup yields CDR1 SGDLS and CDR2 YYNGEE. The CDR3 DNA sequence: TGTGCCAGCAGCCCTCCCACAGGGTCCTACTATGGCTACACCTTC. Its translation is CASSPPTGSYYGYTF.

This clone was picked up a small number of times. CDR3 in amino acids: CASSLAGSPPGGTYEQYF. In DNA form, the CDR3 reads TGCGCCAGCAGCTTGGCCGGTAGCCCGCCGGGGGGCACCTACGAGCAGTACTTC. V usage is TRBV5-1 and J usage is TRBJ2-7; D may be TRBD2 (7 bases). The germline V gene encodes CDR1 SGHRS and CDR2 YFSETQ. This CDR3 is 18 amino acids long. Deletions cut 0 bases from V and 2 bases from J, with 21 bases between.

The chain uses TRBV6-5 and TRBJ1-5; 8 bases are shared with TRBD1. Germline values: CDR1 MNHEY, CDR2 SVGAGI. Trimming took 6 bases from V and 7 from J; bases not matched to a gene: 11. The CDR3 runs to 15 residues. The CDR3 reads CASRSLTGEGQPQHF. For the CDR3, the DNA is TGTGCCAGCAGATCACTGACAGGGGAGGGACAGCCCCAGCATTTT.

CDR3 bases: TGTGCCAGCAGCTTCTGGGGGCGGGAAGAGACCCAGTACTTC. It yields the protein CASSFWGREETQYF. The rearrangement links TRBV7-6 to TRBJ2-5, with D possibly matching TRBD1 (6 bases). CDR1 and CDR2 from the germline V gene are SGHVS and FNYEAQ. V was cut by 3 bases and J by 3 bases, with 11 bases left in between. The CDR3 runs 14 residues.

The chain employs TRBV5-5 and TRBJ1-2; D unclear. Germline CDR1 SGHKS, CDR2 YYEKEE (reference sequence). V dropped 0 bases and J dropped 0 bases, with 6 bases sitting between them. The CDR3 has 14 amino acids. The CDR3 loop reads CASSLDKTNYGYTF. The CDR3 nucleotides are TGTGCCAGCAGCTTGGACAAGACTAACTATGGCTACACCTTC.

This clone was seen more than once but under ten times. The CDR3 nucleotides are TGTGCCAGCTCACCACCGGGGACAGTCAATCAGCCCCAGCATTTT. Its protein is CASSPPGTVNQPQHF. The rearrangement uses TRBV18 and TRBJ1-5, with 7 bases identical to TRBD1. CDR1 and CDR2 from the germline V gene are KGHSH and LQKENI. V lost 0 bases to trimming and J lost 3 bases; unmatched junction nucleotides: 2. The CDR3 runs 15 residues.

V is TRBV2 and J is TRBJ2-7; TRBD2 matches at 7 bases. V trimming: 9 bases; J trimming: 0 bases; junction bases outside the gene matches: 2. The CDR3 extends over 12 amino acids. From germline, CDR1 is SNHLY and CDR2 FYNNEI. The CDR3 here is CARGGSSYEQYF. The CDR3, as DNA: TGTGCCAGGGGGGGGTCCTCCTACGAGCAGTACTTC. Supplemented by reference TRBV2 and TRBJ2-7, the full variable domain reads EPEVTQTPSHQVTQMGQEVILRCVPISNHLYFYWYRQILGQKVEFLVSFYNNEISEKSEIFDDQFSVERPDGSNFTLKIRSTKLEDSAMYFCARGGSSYEQYFGPGTRLTVT.

V is TRBV11-3 and J is TRBJ1-1; D is undetermined. In germline, CDR1 is SGHNT, CDR2 YENEEA. With 2 bases removed from V and 6 bases from J, the gap between germline ends came to 10 bases. The CDR3 contains 13 residues. For the CDR3, the DNA is TGTGCCAGCAGCTTAACCCGACGGGCTGAAGCTTTCTTT. Its translation is CASSLTRRAEAFF.

The V gene is TRBV7-8, the J gene TRBJ1-1, with D possibly being TRBD1 (5 bases). The germline gives CDR1 SGHVS, CDR2 FQNEAQ. Trimming took off 2 bases at V and 4 bases at J, with 14 bases between the two ends. CDR3 size: 15 residues. CDR3 amino acids: CASSLSSRVATEAFF. For the CDR3, the DNA is TGTGCCAGCAGCTTAAGCTCCAGGGTCGCCACTGAAGCTTTCTTT. The variable domain in full, completed from reference TRBV7-8 and TRBJ1-1, reads GAGVSQSPRYKVAKRGQDVALRCDPISGHVSLFWYQQALGQGPEFLTYFQNEAQLDKSGLPSDRFFAERPEGSVSTLKIQRTQQEDSAVYLCASSLSSRVATEAFFGQGTRLTVV.

The gene calls are TRBV6-1 and TRBJ2-3, with a possible D match to TRBD2 (6 bases). The CDR3 is made up of 15 amino acids. With 0 bases removed from V and 5 bases from J, the gap between germline ends came to 12 bases. In germline, CDR1 is MNHNS, CDR2 SASEGT. CDR3 protein: CASSEAGFGGDTQYF. CDR3 nucleotide sequence: TGTGCCAGCAGTGAAGCGGGGTTCGGGGGAGATACGCAGTATTTT.

This rearrangement joins TRBV15 to TRBJ1-3, with D possibly TRBD1 on 6 matching bases. Trimming removed 5 bases from V and 3 bases from J, with 23 bases in between. Germline values: CDR1 LNHNV, CDR2 YYDKDF (reference sequence). The CDR3 is 18 residues long. CDR3 in amino acids: CATSDLDSSVYDGNTIYF. CDR3 nucleotide sequence: TGTGCCACCAGCGACCTGGACAGCTCTGTTTACGATGGAAACACCATATATTTT.

The chain recombines TRBV11-2 with TRBJ1-6; D perhaps matches TRBD1 (5 bases). V was cut by 6 bases and J by 13 bases, with 19 bases left in between. CDR1 is SGHAT, CDR2 FQNNGV, per germline. The CDR3 has 14 amino acids. CDR3 region: CASRGGTSDRPLHF. The CDR3 DNA follows: TGTGCCAGCAGGGGGGGGACGTCCGACCGTCCCCTCCACTTT.

V is TRBV4-2 and J is TRBJ1-4; 9 nucleotides align to TRBD1. Trimming cost V 1 base and J 7 bases; bases outside gene matches: 10. The CDR3 contains 17 residues. Looked up from germline, CDR1 is LGHNA and CDR2 is YNFKEQ. CDR3 sequence reads: CASSQGTSGTGSEKLFF. In DNA, the CDR3 is TGTGCCAGCAGCCAAGGGACTTCCGGGACAGGGAGTGAAAAACTGTTTTTT.

The rearrangement uses TRBV5-8 and TRBJ2-5; D gene unclear. The germline V gene has CDR1 SGHTS and CDR2 YDEGEE. The CDR3 sequence is 12 residues long. Deletions cut 5 bases from V and 0 bases from J, with 5 bases between. The CDR3 reads CASRGYQETQYF. The CDR3 DNA follows: TGTGCCAGCAGGGGCTACCAAGAGACCCAGTACTTC. The variable domain in full, completed from reference TRBV5-8 and TRBJ2-5, reads EAGVTQSPTHLIKTRGQQATLRCSPISGHTSVYWYQQALGLGLQFLLWYDEGEERNRGNFPPRFSGRQFPNYSSELNVNALELEDSALYLCASRGYQETQYFGPGTRLLVL.

The chain recombines TRBV18 with TRBJ1-1; D may be TRBD1 (5 bases). This CDR3 region has 14 residues. Germline lookup yields CDR1 KGHSH and CDR2 LQKENI. Trimming left V 6 bases short and J 0 bases short, with 11 bases between. CDR3 DNA: TGTGCCAGCTCCTACAGGCCTCTGAACACTGAAGCTTTCTTT. This gives the protein CASSYRPLNTEAFF.

The rearrangement joins TRBV12-3 or TRBV12-4 to TRBJ1-2; D is unclear. With 5 bases removed from V and 10 bases from J, the gap between germline ends came to 17 bases. The CDR3 sequence is 13 residues long. CDR3 in DNA: TGTGCCAGCAGTCCCCGGGTTGTCGCGGACTACACCTTC. Encoded protein: CASSPRVVADYTF.

The V call is TRBV10-3, the J call TRBJ2-3, with 7 bases matching TRBD1. CDR3 length equals 16 residues. Germline lookup yields CDR1 ENHRY and CDR2 SYGVKD. Trimming removed 6 bases from V and 2 bases from J; junction bases left unmatched: 11. The CDR3 here is CAISGTATRFTDTQYF. CDR3 DNA: TGTGCCATCAGCGGGACAGCTACACGATTCACAGATACGCAGTATTTT.